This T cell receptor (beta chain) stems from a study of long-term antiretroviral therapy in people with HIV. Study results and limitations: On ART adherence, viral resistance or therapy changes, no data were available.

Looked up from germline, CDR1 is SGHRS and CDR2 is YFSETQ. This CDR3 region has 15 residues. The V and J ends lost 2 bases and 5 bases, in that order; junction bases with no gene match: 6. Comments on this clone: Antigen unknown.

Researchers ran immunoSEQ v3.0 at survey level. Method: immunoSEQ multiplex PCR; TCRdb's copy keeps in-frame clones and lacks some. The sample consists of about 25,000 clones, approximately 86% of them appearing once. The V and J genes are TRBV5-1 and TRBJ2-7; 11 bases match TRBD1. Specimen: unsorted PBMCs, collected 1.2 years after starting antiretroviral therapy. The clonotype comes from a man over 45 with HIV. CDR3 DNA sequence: TGCGCCAGCAGCTTTGAAGGGACAGGGGGGGACGAGCAGTACTTC. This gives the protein CASSFEGTGGDEQYF. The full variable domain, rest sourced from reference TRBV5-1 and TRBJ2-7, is KAGVTQTPRYLIKTRGQQVTLSCSPISGHRSVSWYQQTPGQGLQFLFEYFSETQRNKGNFPGRFSGRQFSNSRSEMNVSTLELGDSALYLCASSFEGTGGDEQYFGPGTRLTVT.